The clone carrying this TCR beta chain was picked up a small number of times. The antigen is undetermined. TCRdb reprocessed the 5' RACE reads with MiXCR, giving one entry per CDR3 protein. The sample yields hundreds of thousands of distinct CDR3 sequences, approximately 21% seen once. The V end was cut by 1 base, the J end by 5 bases, with 8 bases between. CDR3 length: 14 amino acids. Germline V gives CDR1 MGHDK, CDR2 SYGVNS. These data originate in a study of identical twins. General study findings and limits: Cross-sectional statistics underpinned the conclusions; the same donors were not followed. Abundant beta clonotypes from cord blood had fewer insertions, unlike memory repertoires, which showed none.

These data also featured in a second study, about T cells expressing NK-cell markers.

Material: PBMCs. The chain recombines TRBV25-1 with TRBJ1-4, with D possibly matching TRBD1 (6 bases). The source of this sequence is a woman between 18 and 29 years old in good health. The DNA of the CDR3 is TGTGCCAGCAGTGAATTGGGGACAAATGAAAAACTGTTTTTT. Protein sequence: CASSELGTNEKLFF.